This entry is about one T cell receptor beta chain. Its matching antigen is unknown. The sample comes from a study of T cell responses to AZD1222 COVID-19 vaccine. The study, taken as a whole, reports: Targets within unmutated variant regions were reportedly found for nearly half of spike-specific TCRs. No day 14 peak samples; only post-peak repertoires were characterized. Only a handful of individuals given AZD1222 were seropositive at baseline.

Method: immunoSEQ multiplex PCR; TCRdb's copy keeps in-frame clones and lacks some. The sample lists 150,000 to 180,000 clones; roughly nine tenths were seen once. The V and J ends lost 6 bases and 0 bases, in that order; junction bases with no gene match: 5. The V gene's germline CDR1 is WSHSY and CDR2 SAAADI. CDR3 size: 15 residues. The genes are TRBV10-2 and TRBJ2-1; TRBD1 matches at 7 bases. The material sequenced was peripheral blood, taken on day 0 of MenACWY control vaccination. The TCR comes from an adult in good health. The CDR3 DNA is TGCGCCAGCAGACCGACAGGGAGCTCCTACAATGAGCAGTTCTTC. It is translated as CASRPTGSSYNEQFF.